This T cell receptor beta chain came from a study of CXCR3-negative and CXCR3-positive naive CD8 T cells. For the study at large: The dataset comprises about 135 million TRB reads in total, with about 1.5 +/- 0.3 million reads per library. Whole-study results and caveats: Diversity ran similarly high across both naive subsets but far lower in memory CD8+ cells. Hydrophobicity was higher for TRB CDR3s found in CXCR3-positive naive cells than in CXCR3-negative naive cells. Comparison of naive CXCR3-negative and CXCR3-positive cells revealed similar TRBV-TRBJ usage, while memory cells differed.

The naive CD8+ gate required CD45RO-CCR7+CD27+CD95- phenotype. Researchers prepared the TRB cDNA libraries using 5' RACE with UMI labels. TCRdb derives one entry per CDR3 protein from the 5' RACE reads, leaving out DNA. Found here are some 64,000 distinct CDR3 sequences; the top ten clones hold about 0.78%. Remarks on this clonotype: No antigen is known for it.

This CDR3 is 14 amino acids long. Germline V CDR1 and CDR2: SGHVS, FQNEAQ. The receptor was derived from a human donor in good health. Some clones in this sample may be carry-over from other donors' samples. The rearrangement uses TRBV7-8 and TRBJ2-7; lacking DNA, the TRBD1 call made by TCRdb goes unchecked. The sequenced sample was naive CXCR3+ CD8+ T cells from blood. Regarding subset: CD45RO-CCR7+CD27+CD95- naive CD8+ T cells expressing CXCR3 (TNR3+). This chain's CDR3 is CASSRDRGNGEQYF.